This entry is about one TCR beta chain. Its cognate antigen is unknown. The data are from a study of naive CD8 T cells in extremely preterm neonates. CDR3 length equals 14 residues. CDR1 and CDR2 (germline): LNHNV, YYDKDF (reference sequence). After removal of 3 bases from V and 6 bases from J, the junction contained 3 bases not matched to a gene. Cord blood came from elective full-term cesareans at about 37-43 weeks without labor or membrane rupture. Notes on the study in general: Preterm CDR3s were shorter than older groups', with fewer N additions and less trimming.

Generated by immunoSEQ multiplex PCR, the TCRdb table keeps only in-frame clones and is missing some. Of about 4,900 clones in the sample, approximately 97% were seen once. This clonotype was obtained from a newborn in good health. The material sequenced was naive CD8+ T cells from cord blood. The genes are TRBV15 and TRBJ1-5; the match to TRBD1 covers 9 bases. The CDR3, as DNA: TGTGCCACCAGCAGCGACAGGGGGGGTCAGCCCCAGCATTTT. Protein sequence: CATSSDRGGQPQHF.